Below are 8 T cell receptor beta chains sequenced from a single sample in a study of blood T cell repertoires in COVID-19. Some clones are missing from TCRdb's copy, which holds only in-frame ones; the method was immunoSEQ multiplex PCR. The table lists some 200,000 clones, around 85% of them singletons. Specimen: PBMCs or T cells enriched from blood (not recorded which). These TCRs come from a woman between 35 and 50 years old with acute COVID-19.

This chain links TRBV30 with TRBJ1-1, with D tentatively TRBD1 (6 bases). The CDR3 covers 12 residues. V was cut by 7 bases and J by 4 bases, with 13 bases left in between. The germline CDR1 and CDR2 sequences are GTSNPN and SVGIG (reference sequence). The CDR3 nucleotides read TGTGCCTCCCAGGGGTTTGGCACTGAAGCTTTCTTT. Its protein product is CASQGFGTEAFF.

This chain connects TRBV19 to TRBJ1-4; D might be TRBD1 (6 bases). This CDR3 has 14 amino acids. The ends were cut back, 3 bases at V and 5 bases at J, with 10 bases in the middle. Germline CDR1 reads LNHDA; CDR2 reads SQIVND (reference sequence). The CDR3 DNA follows: TGTGCCAGTAGTATCAGGGGCGGCAATGAAAAACTGTTTTTT. Protein sequence: CASSIRGGNEKLFF. The full variable domain, its missing parts supplied by reference TRBV19 and TRBJ1-4, is DGGITQSPKYLFRKEGQNVTLSCEQNLNHDAMYWYRQDPGQGLRLIYYSQIVNDFQKGDIAEGYSVSREKKESFPLTVTSAQKNPTAFYLCASSIRGGNEKLFFGSGTQLSVL.

The chain has TRBV14 and TRBJ1-1, with D perhaps TRBD1 (6 bases). There are 14 residues in the CDR3. Looked up from germline, CDR1 is SGHDN and CDR2 is FVKESK. Trimming removed 1 base from V and 4 bases from J, with 10 bases in between. As DNA, the CDR3 is TGTGCCAGCAGCCAAGTGCAGGGGCCCACTGAAGCTTTCTTT. Translating it yields CASSQVQGPTEAFF.

The V call is TRBV6-6, the J call TRBJ1-3, with a possible D match to TRBD1 (5 bases). The V end was cut by 6 bases, the J end by 0 bases, with 9 bases between. CDR1 is MNHNY, CDR2 SVGAGI, per germline (reference sequence). CDR3 size: 14 residues. For the CDR3, the DNA is TGTGCCAGCAGGCTAGGGGTCTCTGGAAACACCATATATTTT. Its protein product is CASRLGVSGNTIYF.

The sample holds a few counts of this clone. The rearrangement joins TRBV30 to TRBJ1-6; D is perhaps TRBD1 (5 bases). CDR3 size: 12 residues. Trimming pared 5 bases from V and 11 bases from J, leaving 13 bases between. The germline V gene has CDR1 GTSNPN and CDR2 SVGIG (reference sequence). The DNA for the CDR3 is TGTGCCTGGTCCGGGGGGATCACACCCCTCCACTTT. As protein: CAWSGGITPLHF. The full variable domain, its missing parts supplied by reference TRBV30 and TRBJ1-6, is SQTIHQWPATLVQPVGSPLSLECTVEGTSNPNLYWYRQAAGRGLQLLFYSVGIGQISSEVPQNLSASRPQDRQFILSSKKLLLSDSGFYLCAWSGGITPLHFGNGTRLTVT.

The chain recombines TRBV5-1 with TRBJ2-1, with D perhaps TRBD1 (6 bases). Deletions cut 2 bases from V and 6 bases from J, with 12 bases between. The CDR3 totals 14 residues. CDR1 and CDR2 (germline): SGHRS, YFSETQ. As DNA, the CDR3 is TGCGCCAGCAGCTTCGCAGGGGATAGCAATGAGCAGTTCTTC. Translation: CASSFAGDSNEQFF.

The J gene is TRBJ1-6, the V gene TRBV11-2, with D possibly matching TRBD1 (5 bases). The length of the CDR3 is 13 residues. The germline V gene has CDR1 SGHAT and CDR2 FQNNGV. The V gene lost 2 bases and the J gene lost 12 bases, with 11 bases spanning the gap. The CDR3 DNA is TGTGCCAGCAGCTTAAGCAACGGGGGACCCCTCCACTTT. Encoded protein: CASSLSNGGPLHF.

This chain links TRBV3-1 (or the pseudogene TRBV3-2) with TRBJ1-3; 8 nucleotides agree with TRBD1. After removal of 0 bases from V and 8 bases from J, the junction contained 15 bases not matched to a gene. The germline CDR1 and CDR2 sequences are LGHDT and YNNKEL (reference sequence). This CDR3 comprises 18 residues. The CDR3 DNA reads as TGTGCCAGCAGCCAAGATCCCCTCGGACAGGGAGAGGAGTACACCATATATTTT. Translating it yields CASSQDPLGQGEEYTIYF.